This TCR beta chain was observed in a study of cytotoxic CD8 clonotypes in ibrutinib-treated CLL (dated by TCRdb to about 2021). At the level of the whole study: In this cohort, around 15 patients were treatment-naive and approximately twelve were relapsed/refractory, while about 18 had unmutated IGHV. Cryopreserved peripheral blood mononuclear cells were collected before treatment, at response, and at either disease progression or sustained remission. All remission and progressive disease samples were collected while patients were still receiving ibrutinib. Responses were partial in around 24 patients and complete in 2; after median about 68 months follow-up, around 14 stayed in remission and 12 progressed. On average, each sample had roughly 260,000 productive templates and tens of thousands of productive rearrangements. Longitudinal samples were obtainable from about 30% of the roughly 90 participants in the trial. The response samples were drawn at a median of 12 months into treatment, with a range of about 6 to 36 months.

Comments on this clone: The target of this receptor is not known. No much larger clone exists at a distance of one base, and base qualities are not known.

Broad study findings and their caveats: At baseline, clonality was higher than in age-matched healthy donors and showed a strong correlation with circulating CD8+ T-cell counts. An increase in clonality was observed at ibrutinib response, with clonality remaining stable during sustained remission and falling back toward baseline at progression. Sampling times were not matched between patients in sustained remission and patients whose disease was progressing, and lymph node repertoires were not examined. Public clonotypes were rare and either shrank or stayed stable during treatment, and the rise in clonality at ibrutinib response reflected expansion of private clonotypes.

Based on the germline V gene, the CDR1 and CDR2 sequences are SGDLS and YYNGEE. At the junction V is shortened by 0 bases and J by 0 bases; bases outside the gene matches: 3. There are 16 amino acids in the CDR3, from cysteine to phenylalanine inclusive. Only the CDR3 DNA is retained, 48 bases long and in frame from the first base. The time point label on this specimen signifies: progressive disease on ibrutinib. About 2 micrograms of genomic DNA were extracted from cryopreserved PBMCs for TCR beta library preparation. High-throughput TCR beta sequencing was performed on longitudinal blood samples from CLL patients receiving ibrutinib monotherapy. The patients took part in an open-label, single-center phase 2 trial of ibrutinib monotherapy. Each clonotype received, on average, 10x coverage in deep resolution sequencing performed on a MiSeq, where the target depth lay between 1 in 1 million and 1 in 200,000 T cells. TCR beta libraries were generated with the immunoSEQ hsTCRB Kit. Under the source paper's analysis protocol: ImmunoSEQ Data Assistant and ImmunoSEQ Analyzer were used for data analysis, and V, D and J genes were assigned according to IMGT definitions. Clonality was computed as one minus normalized Shannon entropy of productive rearrangement frequencies, ranging from 0 to 1. Only overrepresented clonotypes making up at least 0.05% of the repertoire of each patient were included in the public clonotype analysis. Roughly 13 age-matched healthy donor repertoires from immuneACCESS served as clonality controls. The immuneACCESS repertoire file appears here via TCRdb, limited to in-frame rearrangements. These files lack a portion of the clones; in checked studies, under half of the deficit traces to unresolved V genes, and the cause of the others is not known. For V, J and clone size, that table is used; D and trimming come from the DNA. The table for this sample lists 150,000 to 200,000 clones; nearly 90% of them were counted only once. The ten largest account for around 3.1% of the sample.

The chain links TRBV9 with TRBJ2-1, and TRBD2 aligns with 7 junction nucleotides. The receptor comes from a human donor with chronic lymphocytic leukemia. The starting material was PBMCs, obtained at disease progression, from a patient treated with ibrutinib. The encoded CDR3 is CASSVAGRSSYNEQFF. Read as DNA, the sequence is TGTGCCAGCAGCGTAGCCGGGAGGAGCTCCTACAATGAGCAGTTCTTC.